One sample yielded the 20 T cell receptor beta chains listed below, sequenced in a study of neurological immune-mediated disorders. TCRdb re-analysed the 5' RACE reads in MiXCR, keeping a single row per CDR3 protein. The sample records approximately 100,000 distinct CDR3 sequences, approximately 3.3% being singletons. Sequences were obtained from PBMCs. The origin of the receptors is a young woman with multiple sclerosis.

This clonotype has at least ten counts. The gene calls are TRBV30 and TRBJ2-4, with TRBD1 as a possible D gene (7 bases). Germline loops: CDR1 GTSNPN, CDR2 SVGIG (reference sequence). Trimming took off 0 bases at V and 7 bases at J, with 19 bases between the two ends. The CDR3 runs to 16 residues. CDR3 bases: TGTGCCTGGAGTGTACGAATCGGGGCAGGGGGGAACATTCAGTACTTC. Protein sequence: CAWSVRIGAGGNIQYF.

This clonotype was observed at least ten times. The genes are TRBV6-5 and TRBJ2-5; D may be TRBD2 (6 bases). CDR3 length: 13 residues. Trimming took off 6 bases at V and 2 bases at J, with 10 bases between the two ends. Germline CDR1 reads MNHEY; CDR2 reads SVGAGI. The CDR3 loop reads CASSTGTQETQYF. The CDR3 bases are TGTGCCAGCAGCACCGGGACTCAAGAGACCCAGTACTTC.

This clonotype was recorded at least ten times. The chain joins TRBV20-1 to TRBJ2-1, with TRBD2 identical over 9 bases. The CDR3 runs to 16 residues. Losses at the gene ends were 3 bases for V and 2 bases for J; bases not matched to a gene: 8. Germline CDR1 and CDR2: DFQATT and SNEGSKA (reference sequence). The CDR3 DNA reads TGCAGTGCTAGGAACTTAGCGGGAGACGCCTACAATGAGCAGTTCTTC. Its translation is CSARNLAGDAYNEQFF.

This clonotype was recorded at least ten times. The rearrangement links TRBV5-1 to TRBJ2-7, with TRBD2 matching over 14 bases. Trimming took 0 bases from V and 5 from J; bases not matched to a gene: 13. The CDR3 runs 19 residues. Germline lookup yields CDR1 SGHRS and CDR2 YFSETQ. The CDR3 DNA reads TGCGCCAGCAGCTTGGTTACCTCCGGGACTAGCGGGAGTTTCCACGAGCAGTACTTC. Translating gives CASSLVTSGTSGSFHEQYF.

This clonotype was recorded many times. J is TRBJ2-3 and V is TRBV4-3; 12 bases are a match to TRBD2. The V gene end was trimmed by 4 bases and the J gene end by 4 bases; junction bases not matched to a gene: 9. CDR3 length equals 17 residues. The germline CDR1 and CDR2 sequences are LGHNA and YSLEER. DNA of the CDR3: TGCGCCAGCAGCCGAATGGCTAGCGGGAGGGCGCCAGATACGCAGTATTTT. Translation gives CASSRMASGRAPDTQYF.

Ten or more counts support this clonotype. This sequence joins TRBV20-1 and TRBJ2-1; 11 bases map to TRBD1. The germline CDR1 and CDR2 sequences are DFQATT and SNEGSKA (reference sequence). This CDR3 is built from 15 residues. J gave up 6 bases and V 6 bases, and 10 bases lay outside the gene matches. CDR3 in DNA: TGCAGTGCAGGGGGACGGACAGGGGGCTTCAATGAGCAGTTCTTC. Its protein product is CSAGGRTGGFNEQFF.

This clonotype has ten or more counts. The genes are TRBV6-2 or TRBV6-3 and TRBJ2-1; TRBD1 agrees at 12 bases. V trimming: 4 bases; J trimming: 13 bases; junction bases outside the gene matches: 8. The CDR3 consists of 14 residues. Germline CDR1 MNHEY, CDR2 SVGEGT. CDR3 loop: CASSSPGTGGGQFF. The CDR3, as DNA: TGTGCCAGCAGTTCCCCCGGGACAGGGGGCGGACAGTTCTTC.

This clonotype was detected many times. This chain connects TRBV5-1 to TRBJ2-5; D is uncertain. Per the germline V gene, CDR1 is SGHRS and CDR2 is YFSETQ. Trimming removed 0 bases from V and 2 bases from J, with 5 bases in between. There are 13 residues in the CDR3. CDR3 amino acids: CASSLDLQETQYF. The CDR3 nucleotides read TGCGCCAGCAGCTTGGACTTACAAGAGACCCAGTACTTC.

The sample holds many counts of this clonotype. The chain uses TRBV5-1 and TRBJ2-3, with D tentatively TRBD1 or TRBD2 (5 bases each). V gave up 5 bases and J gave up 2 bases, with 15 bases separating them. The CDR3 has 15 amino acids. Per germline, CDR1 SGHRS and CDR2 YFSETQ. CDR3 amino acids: CASSSTGGNTDTQYF. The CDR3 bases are TGCGCCAGCAGTTCGACTGGGGGAAACACAGATACGCAGTATTTT. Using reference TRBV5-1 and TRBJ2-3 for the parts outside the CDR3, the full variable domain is KAGVTQTPRYLIKTRGQQVTLSCSPISGHRSVSWYQQTPGQGLQFLFEYFSETQRNKGNFPGRFSGRQFSNSRSEMNVSTLELGDSALYLCASSSTGGNTDTQYFGPGTRLTVL.

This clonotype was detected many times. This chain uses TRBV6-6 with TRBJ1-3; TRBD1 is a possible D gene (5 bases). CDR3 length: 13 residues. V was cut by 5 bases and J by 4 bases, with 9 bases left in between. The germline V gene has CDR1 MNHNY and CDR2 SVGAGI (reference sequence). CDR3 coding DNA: TGTGCCAGCAGTGAGACAGAAGGAAACACCATATATTTT. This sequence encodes CASSETEGNTIYF.

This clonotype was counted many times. In DNA, the CDR3 is TGTGCCAGCAGTGAGGGTTATAATTCACCCCTCCACTTT. Translation gives CASSEGYNSPLHF. The chain carries TRBV6-6 and TRBJ1-6; the D is unclear. This CDR3 spans 13 amino acids. V was clipped by 5 bases and J by 4 bases, with 6 bases between them. The germline CDR1 and CDR2 sequences are MNHNY and SVGAGI (reference sequence).

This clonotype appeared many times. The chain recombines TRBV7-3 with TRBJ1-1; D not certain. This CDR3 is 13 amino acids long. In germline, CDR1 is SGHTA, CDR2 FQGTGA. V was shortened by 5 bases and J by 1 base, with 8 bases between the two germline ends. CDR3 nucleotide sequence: TGTGCCAGCAGCACAGATCCGAACACTGAAGCTTTCTTT. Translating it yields CASSTDPNTEAFF. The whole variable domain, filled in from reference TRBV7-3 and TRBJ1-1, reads GAGVSQTPSNKVTEKGKYVELRCDPISGHTALYWYRQSLGQGPEFLIYFQGTGAADDSGLPNDRFFAVRPEGSVSTLKIQRTERGDSAVYLCASSTDPNTEAFFGQGTRLTVV.

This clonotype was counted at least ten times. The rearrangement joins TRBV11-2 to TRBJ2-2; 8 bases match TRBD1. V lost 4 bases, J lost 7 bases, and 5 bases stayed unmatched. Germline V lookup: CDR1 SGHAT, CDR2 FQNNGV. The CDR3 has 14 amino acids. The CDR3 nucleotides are TGTGCCAGCAGCTCGCAGGGGGCGAGCGGGGAGCTGTTTTTT. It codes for CASSSQGASGELFF.

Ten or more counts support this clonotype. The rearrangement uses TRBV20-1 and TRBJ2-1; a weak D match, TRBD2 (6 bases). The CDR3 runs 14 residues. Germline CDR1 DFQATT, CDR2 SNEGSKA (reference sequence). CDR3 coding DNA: TGCAGCGCAGTATGGCTAGCGCCCGGGGGTGAGCAGTTCTTC. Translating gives CSAVWLAPGGEQFF.

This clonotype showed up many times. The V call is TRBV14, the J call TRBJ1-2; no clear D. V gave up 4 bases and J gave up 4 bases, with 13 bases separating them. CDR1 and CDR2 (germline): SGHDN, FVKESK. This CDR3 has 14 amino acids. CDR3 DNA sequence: TGTGCCAGCAGCCCAGTAGGAGCTCTCTATGGCTACACCTTC. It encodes CASSPVGALYGYTF.

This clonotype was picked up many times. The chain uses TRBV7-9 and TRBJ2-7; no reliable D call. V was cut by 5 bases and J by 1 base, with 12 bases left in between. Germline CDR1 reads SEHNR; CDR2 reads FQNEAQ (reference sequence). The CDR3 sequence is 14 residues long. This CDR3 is CASSRAEQSYEQYF. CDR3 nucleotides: TGTGCCAGCAGCCGAGCAGAACAGTCCTACGAGCAGTACTTC.

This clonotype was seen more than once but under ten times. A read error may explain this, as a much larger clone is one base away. CDR3 protein: CASSLPGQGKTQYF. In nucleotides, the CDR3 is TGTGCCAGCAGCCTCCCCGGACAGGGAAAGACCCAGTACTTC. This rearrangement joins TRBV3-1 to TRBJ2-5, with 8 bases matching TRBD1. Germline loops: CDR1 LGHDT, CDR2 YNNKEL (reference sequence). The V gene end was trimmed by 4 bases and the J gene end by 6 bases; junction bases not matched to a gene: 7. The length of the CDR3 is 14 residues.

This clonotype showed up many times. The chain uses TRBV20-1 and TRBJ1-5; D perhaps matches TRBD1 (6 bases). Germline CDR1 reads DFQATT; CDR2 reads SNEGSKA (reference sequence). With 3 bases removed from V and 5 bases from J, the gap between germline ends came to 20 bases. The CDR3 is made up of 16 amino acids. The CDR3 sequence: CSASHHLYRVDQPQHF. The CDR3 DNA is TGCAGTGCTAGCCATCACCTCTACAGGGTGGATCAGCCCCAGCATTTT.

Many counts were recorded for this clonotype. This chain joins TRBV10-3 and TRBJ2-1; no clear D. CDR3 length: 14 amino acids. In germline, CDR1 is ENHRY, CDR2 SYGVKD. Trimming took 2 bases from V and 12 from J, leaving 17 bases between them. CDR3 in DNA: TGTGCCATCAGTGAGGCCTACGGTGCTGTAGTGCAGTTCTTC. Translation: CAISEAYGAVVQFF.

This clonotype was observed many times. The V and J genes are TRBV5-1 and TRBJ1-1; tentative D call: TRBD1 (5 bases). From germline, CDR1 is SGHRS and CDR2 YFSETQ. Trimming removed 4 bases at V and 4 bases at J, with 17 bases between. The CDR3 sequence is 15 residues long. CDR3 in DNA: TGCGCCAGCAGCCCGGACGGGACGTTCGGCACTGAAGCTTTCTTT. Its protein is CASSPDGTFGTEAFF. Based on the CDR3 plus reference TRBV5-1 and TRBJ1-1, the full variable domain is KAGVTQTPRYLIKTRGQQVTLSCSPISGHRSVSWYQQTPGQGLQFLFEYFSETQRNKGNFPGRFSGRQFSNSRSEMNVSTLELGDSALYLCASSPDGTFGTEAFFGQGTRLTVV.